These T cell receptor beta chains were read from a single sample in a study of blood T cell repertoires in COVID-19. TCRdb keeps only in-frame clones here, not all; method: immunoSEQ multiplex PCR. The table lists roughly 250,000 clones, 70% to 75% of them singletons. The source material was peripheral blood. These receptors all come from a woman aged 80 or older with acute or convalescent COVID-19. The CDR3 runs from the conserved cysteine through the conserved F or W. Fields, in order: V gene, clone size, D gene, J gene, CDR3 protein, CDR3 DNA. The D gene is left open where the match is weak. Size tells how often a clone was seen (once, few, many) or the class of an expanded clone, and some rows leave it out.

V: TRBV7-2; size: -; D: TRBD2; J: TRBJ2-1; CDR3: CASSLEGTSERKNEQFF; DNA: TGTGCCAGCAGCTTAGAGGGAACTAGCGAAAGAAAAAATGAGCAGTTCTTC
V: TRBV9; size: -; D: -; J: TRBJ1-1; CDR3: CASSVTGLNTEAFF; DNA: TGTGCCAGCAGCGTGACAGGTCTGAACACTGAAGCTTTCTTT
V: TRBV6-5; size: -; D: -; J: TRBJ1-3; CDR3: CAAGGAGNTIYF; DNA: TGTGCCGCCGGGGGAGCTGGAAACACCATATATTTT
V: TRBV4-1; size: once; D: -; J: TRBJ1-2; CDR3: CASSQATNYGYTF; DNA: TGCGCCAGCAGCCAAGCCACTAACTATGGCTACACCTTC
V: TRBV6-5; size: -; D: -; J: TRBJ2-1; CDR3: CASSSDTGSYNEQFF; DNA: TGTGCCAGCAGTTCTGACACCGGCTCCTACAATGAGCAGTTCTTC
V: TRBV3-1/TRBV3-2; size: once; D: -; J: TRBJ1-6; CDR3: CASSQWHRENSPLHF; DNA: TGTGCCAGCAGCCAATGGCACAGGGAGAATTCACCCCTCCACTTT
V: TRBV18; size: -; D: TRBD2; J: TRBJ2-7; CDR3: CASSLTSGGYEQYF; DNA: TGTGCCAGCTCCCTTACTAGCGGGGGATACGAGCAGTACTTC
V: TRBV6-5; size: -; D: -; J: TRBJ2-7; CDR3: CASSYSTASYEQYF; DNA: TGTGCCAGCAGTTACTCGACAGCCTCCTACGAGCAGTACTTC
V: TRBV23-1; size: -; D: -; J: TRBJ2-1; CDR3: CARPPDGSSYNEQFF; DNA: TGCGCCAGACCCCCCGACGGGAGCTCCTACAATGAGCAGTTCTTC
V: TRBV27; size: -; D: TRBD2; J: TRBJ2-3; CDR3: CASSLKGRESDTQYF; DNA: TGTGCCAGCAGTTTAAAAGGGCGGGAGTCAGATACGCAGTATTTT
V: TRBV18; size: -; D: -; J: TRBJ2-7; CDR3: CASSPRQEAYEQYF; DNA: TGTGCCAGCTCACCACGACAGGAGGCATACGAGCAGTACTTC
V: TRBV5-6; size: -; D: -; J: TRBJ1-2; CDR3: CASSLDAVYGYTF; DNA: TGTGCCAGCAGCTTGGATGCAGTCTATGGCTACACCTTC
V: TRBV6-2/TRBV6-3; size: -; D: TRBD1; J: TRBJ1-2; CDR3: CASSYDRVRGYTF; DNA: TGTGCCAGCAGTTACGACAGGGTACGCGGCTACACCTTC
V: TRBV20-1; size: once; D: -; J: TRBJ1-1; CDR3: CSARVGRAFF; DNA: TGCAGTGCTAGAGTGGGGAGGGCTTTCTTT
V: TRBV27; size: -; D: TRBD2; J: TRBJ2-1; CDR3: CASSFWLAGNNEQFF; DNA: TGTGCCAGCAGTTTCTGGCTAGCGGGGAACAATGAGCAGTTCTTC
V: TRBV29-1; size: few; D: -; J: TRBJ2-1; CDR3: CSVEGASYSIDEQFF; DNA: TGCAGCGTTGAAGGCGCAAGTTATAGTATCGATGAGCAGTTCTTC
V: TRBV5-1; size: -; D: TRBD1; J: TRBJ1-2; CDR3: CASSLGQGKTYGYTF; DNA: TGCGCCAGCAGCTTGGGACAGGGCAAGACCTATGGCTACACCTTC
V: TRBV10-3; size: few; D: -; J: TRBJ1-1; CDR3: CAISERYEAFF; DNA: TGTGCCATCAGTGAACGGTACGAAGCTTTCTTT
V: TRBV6-5; size: few; D: TRBD2; J: TRBJ2-2; CDR3: CASSRSGGRTGELFF; DNA: TGTGCCAGCAGTCGGAGCGGGGGAAGGACCGGGGAGCTGTTTTTT
V: TRBV19; size: -; D: TRBD1; J: TRBJ1-1; CDR3: CASSIGDRGTEAFF; DNA: TGTGCCAGTAGTATAGGGGACAGGGGCACTGAAGCTTTCTTT
V: TRBV27; size: few; D: -; J: TRBJ1-5; CDR3: CATKHLGNSNQPQHF; DNA: TGTGCCACAAAACACCTGGGCAATAGCAATCAGCCCCAGCATTTT
V: TRBV4-3; size: -; D: -; J: TRBJ2-3; CDR3: CASSQGRQGPDTQYF; DNA: TGCGCCAGCAGCCAAGGACGGCAGGGCCCAGATACGCAGTATTTT
V: TRBV30; size: -; D: TRBD2; J: TRBJ2-1; CDR3: CAWSRASGTIQWEQFF; DNA: TGTGCCTGGAGTCGCGCTAGCGGGACTATCCAGTGGGAGCAGTTCTTC
V: TRBV28; size: -; D: TRBD1; J: TRBJ2-7; CDR3: CASSFKRQGIYEQYF; DNA: TGTGCCAGCAGTTTCAAACGACAGGGAATCTACGAGCAGTACTTC
V: TRBV6-1; size: few; D: TRBD1; J: TRBJ2-7; CDR3: CASSTQGAAYEQYF; DNA: TGTGCCAGCAGTACACAGGGGGCCGCCTACGAGCAGTACTTC
V: TRBV19; size: -; D: -; J: TRBJ1-6; CDR3: CASSIARGGASYNSPLHF; DNA: TGTGCCAGTAGTATCGCCCGGGGAGGGGCCTCCTATAATTCACCCCTCCACTTT
V: TRBV5-6; size: -; D: -; J: TRBJ1-2; CDR3: CASSPQDYGYTF; DNA: TGTGCCAGCAGTCCGCAGGACTATGGCTACACCTTC
V: TRBV2; size: -; D: TRBD2; J: TRBJ2-7; CDR3: CASRVAGHSYEQYF; DNA: TGTGCCAGCAGGGTAGCGGGGCACTCCTACGAGCAGTACTTC
V: TRBV9; size: -; D: TRBD2; J: TRBJ2-1; CDR3: CASSVAGGSYNEQFF; DNA: TGTGCCAGCAGCGTAGCGGGAGGGTCCTACAATGAGCAGTTCTTC
V: TRBV3-1/TRBV3-2; size: -; D: -; J: TRBJ2-5; CDR3: CASSPYRVEETQYF; DNA: TGTGCCAGCAGCCCCTACAGGGTGGAAGAGACCCAGTACTTC
V: TRBV5-6; size: few; D: TRBD1; J: TRBJ2-7; CDR3: CASIRQGLSYEQYF; DNA: TGTGCCAGCATCCGACAGGGCTTATCCTACGAGCAGTACTTC
V: TRBV3-1/TRBV3-2; size: -; D: TRBD1; J: TRBJ1-5; CDR3: CASSHEGARQPQHF; DNA: TGTGCCAGCAGCCATGAGGGGGCTCGGCAGCCCCAGCATTTT
V: TRBV10-2; size: -; D: TRBD1; J: TRBJ2-3; CDR3: CASRWGQGIRGNTQYF; DNA: TGCGCCAGCAGGTGGGGACAGGGTATACGCGGGAATACGCAGTATTTT
V: TRBV5-5; size: -; D: -; J: TRBJ1-5; CDR3: CASSLENTYSNQPQHF; DNA: TGTGCCAGCAGCTTGGAGAACACATATAGCAATCAGCCCCAGCATTTT
V: TRBV5-1; size: few; D: -; J: TRBJ1-3; CDR3: CASSLAGDSGNTIYF; DNA: TGCGCCAGCAGCTTGGCAGGGGACTCTGGAAACACCATATATTTT
V: TRBV18; size: -; D: TRBD1; J: TRBJ1-2; CDR3: CASSPDRNRHYTF; DNA: TGTGCCAGCTCCCCGGACAGGAATAGACACTACACCTTC
V: TRBV28; size: -; D: -; J: TRBJ2-7; CDR3: CASSLIPGVGEQYF; DNA: TGTGCCAGCAGTTTAATCCCAGGGGTCGGCGAGCAGTACTTC
V: TRBV19; size: -; D: -; J: TRBJ2-7; CDR3: CASRKDTTSSYEQYF; DNA: TGTGCCAGTAGGAAAGACACGACCAGCTCCTACGAGCAGTACTTC
V: TRBV5-1; size: few; D: -; J: TRBJ1-6; CDR3: CASSLAGNSPLHF; DNA: TGCGCCAGCAGCTTGGCCGGGAATTCACCCCTCCACTTT
V: TRBV6-5; size: -; D: TRBD2; J: TRBJ2-2; CDR3: CASSPTSGSFGELFF; DNA: TGTGCCAGCAGCCCGACTAGCGGGAGCTTCGGGGAGCTGTTTTTT
V: TRBV19; size: -; D: -; J: TRBJ1-6; CDR3: CASSKKGVNSPLHF; DNA: TGTGCCAGTAGTAAAAAAGGAGTTAATTCACCCCTCCACTTT
V: TRBV27; size: -; D: -; J: TRBJ1-2; CDR3: CASSSGSYGYTF; DNA: TGTGCCAGCAGTTCAGGGTCCTATGGCTACACCTTC
V: TRBV27; size: few; D: TRBD2; J: TRBJ2-1; CDR3: CASRRAGGYNEQFF; DNA: TGTGCCAGCAGAAGAGCGGGAGGATACAATGAGCAGTTCTTC
V: TRBV6-5; size: -; D: -; J: TRBJ1-2; CDR3: CASSYSIQAAGYTF; DNA: TGTGCCAGCAGTTACTCGATCCAGGCAGCCGGCTACACCTTC
V: TRBV7-2; size: -; D: -; J: TRBJ2-4; CDR3: CASSLVAENIQYF; DNA: TGTGCCAGCAGCTTAGTTGCAGAAAACATTCAGTACTTC
V: TRBV7-7; size: -; D: -; J: TRBJ2-3; CDR3: CASSLGQGDTDTQYF; DNA: TGTGCCAGCAGCTTAGGGCAGGGCGACACAGATACGCAGTATTTT
V: TRBV30; size: -; D: -; J: TRBJ1-4; CDR3: CAWSPTNEKLFF; DNA: TGTGCCTGGAGTCCAACAAATGAAAAACTGTTTTTT
V: TRBV7-2; size: -; D: -; J: TRBJ1-1; CDR3: CASSLVGNTEAFF; DNA: TGTGCCAGCAGCTTAGTCGGGAACACTGAAGCTTTCTTT
V: TRBV7-3; size: -; D: -; J: TRBJ1-1; CDR3: CASSSQMNTEAFF; DNA: TGTGCCAGCAGCTCACAGATGAACACTGAAGCTTTCTTT
V: TRBV19; size: -; D: -; J: TRBJ1-4; CDR3: CATSPATVGEKLFF; DNA: TGTGCCACCTCGCCAGCGACAGTTGGTGAAAAACTGTTTTTT
V: TRBV3-1/TRBV3-2; size: -; D: TRBD2; J: TRBJ2-2; CDR3: CASSQDPSGMTGELFF; DNA: TGTGCCAGCAGCCAAGATCCCAGCGGGATGACCGGGGAGCTGTTTTTT
V: TRBV27; size: -; D: TRBD2; J: TRBJ2-5; CDR3: CASRGGTSGRETQYF; DNA: TGTGCCAGCCGGGGGGGGACTAGCGGGAGAGAGACCCAGTACTTC
V: TRBV5-1; size: -; D: TRBD1; J: TRBJ2-5; CDR3: CASSSGQGVPGETQYF; DNA: TGCGCCAGCAGCTCGGGACAGGGGGTACCGGGAGAGACCCAGTACTTC
V: TRBV5-1; size: -; D: TRBD1; J: TRBJ1-2; CDR3: CASSLGTGNGYTF; DNA: TGCGCCAGCAGCTTGGGGACAGGGAATGGCTACACCTTC
V: TRBV19; size: once; D: -; J: TRBJ1-2; CDR3: CASSGFNYGYTF; DNA: TGTGCCAGTAGCGGGTTTAACTATGGCTACACCTTC
V: TRBV9; size: once; D: TRBD1; J: TRBJ2-5; CDR3: CASSQTGGRETQYF; DNA: TGTGCCAGCAGCCAAACAGGGGGCCGAGAGACCCAGTACTTC
V: TRBV18; size: -; D: TRBD1; J: TRBJ2-7; CDR3: CASSVSSWGQPFYEQYF; DNA: TGTGCCAGCTCAGTATCCTCCTGGGGACAGCCTTTCTACGAGCAGTACTTC
V: TRBV6-1; size: -; D: -; J: TRBJ1-5; CDR3: CASSETGIRGNQPQHF; DNA: TGTGCCAGCAGTGAAACAGGAATCAGGGGCAATCAGCCCCAGCATTTT
V: TRBV2; size: -; D: -; J: TRBJ1-5; CDR3: CASSNRVNQPQHF; DNA: TGTGCCAGCAGTAACAGGGTGAATCAGCCCCAGCATTTT
V: TRBV5-1; size: -; D: TRBD1; J: TRBJ1-1; CDR3: CASRAGGGLNTEAFF; DNA: TGCGCCAGTCGCGCAGGGGGCGGACTGAACACTGAAGCTTTCTTT